This T cell receptor (beta chain) was identified in a study of T cell changes during pregnancy in multiple sclerosis. The CDR3 loop spans 12 amino acids. CDR1 SNHLY and CDR2 FYNNEI come from the germline V gene. V gave up 7 bases and J gave up 5 bases, with 11 bases separating them. TCRdb's table, derived via immunoSEQ multiplex PCR, lists solely in-frame clones and lacks some. This sample has some 99,000 clones; approximately 90% occur once, and the top ten carry about 2%. In regard to this clone: Other DNA sequences in the sample encode the same CDR3.

The V and J genes are TRBV2 and TRBJ1-2; no clear D. The receptor comes from a female donor in good health, enrolled as a control in a pregnancy study. The starting material was peripheral blood, obtained after pregnancy. The CDR3 reads CASIGGRYGYTF. The CDR3 DNA reads as TGTGCCAGCATCGGCGGGAGATATGGCTACACCTTC.